Below are 27 T cell receptor beta chains sequenced from a single sample in a study of identical twins. TCRdb reprocessed the 5' RACE reads with MiXCR, giving one entry per CDR3 protein. Seen here are about 240,000 distinct CDR3 sequences, 6% to 8% observed once, and the top ten hold under 6%. The data also belong to a second study, concerning yellow fever vaccine responses in identical twins.

The specimen was CD8+ T cells sorted from blood. The source of these receptors is a woman aged 18-29 years in good health.

The rearrangement uses TRBV14 and TRBJ1-1, with a possible D match to TRBD1 (5 bases). Per the germline V gene, CDR1 is SGHDN and CDR2 is FVKESK. The CDR3 spans 16 residues. The V and J ends lost 4 bases and 7 bases respectively, with 22 bases between them. CDR3 region: CASSRRTDGAGGEAFF. Written as DNA, the CDR3 is TGTGCCAGCAGCCGCCGGACTGATGGGGCAGGTGGTGAAGCTTTCTTT. Full variable domain (outside the CDR3, taken from reference TRBV14 and TRBJ1-1): EAGVTQFPSHSVIEKGQTVTLRCDPISGHDNLYWYRRVMGKEIKFLLHFVKESKQDESGMPNNRFLAERTGGTYSTLKVQPAELEDSGVYFCASSRRTDGAGGEAFFGQGTRLTVV.

This clonotype has just a few counts. The chain links TRBV27 to TRBJ2-3; TRBD2 matches 11 bases. The ends lost 1 base at V and 5 bases at J; junction bases unmatched: 2. The CDR3 sequence is 15 residues long. Germline CDR1 reads MNHEY; CDR2 reads SMNVEV (reference sequence). The CDR3 region is CASSLFSGGGDTQYF. CDR3 coding DNA: TGTGCCAGCAGTTTATTTAGCGGGGGGGGAGATACGCAGTATTTT.

The chain has TRBV28 and TRBJ1-3; tentatively, D is TRBD1 (5 bases). V lost 6 bases, J lost 3 bases, and 15 bases lay in between. CDR1 is MDHEN, CDR2 SYDVKM, per germline. The CDR3 runs to 15 residues. CDR3 residues: CASSHRGGGGNTIYF. For the CDR3, the DNA is TGTGCCAGCAGCCACCGGGGGGGAGGTGGAAACACCATATATTTT. Combining the CDR3 with reference TRBV28 and TRBJ1-3 gives the whole variable domain DVKVTQSSRYLVKRTGEKVFLECVQDMDHENMFWYRQDPGLGLRLIYFSYDVKMKEKGDIPEGYSVSREKKERFSLILESASTNQTSMYLCASSHRGGGGNTIYFGEGSWLTVV.

This clonotype has only a few counts. The rearrangement links TRBV15 to TRBJ2-5; TRBD1 or TRBD2 may be the D gene (5 bases each). Germline V gene lookup returns CDR1 LNHNV and CDR2 YYDKDF (reference sequence). There are 16 residues in the CDR3. V was clipped by 3 bases and J by 4 bases, with 18 bases between them. The chain's CDR3 is CATSSPPRVGGETQYF. In DNA, the CDR3 is TGTGCCACCAGCAGCCCCCCGAGGGTTGGGGGAGAGACCCAGTACTTC.

This clonotype was seen at least ten times. The rearrangement joins TRBV12-3 or TRBV12-4 to TRBJ2-7; possible D gene TRBD2, 6 bases. The ends were cut back, 3 bases at V and 6 bases at J, with 15 bases in the middle. The CDR3 sequence is 14 residues long. CDR3 sequence reads: CASSFGGSSIEQYF. The DNA for the CDR3 is TGTGCCAGCAGTTTCGGGGGATCGTCAATCGAGCAGTACTTC.

The chain has TRBV20-1 and TRBJ2-1; D is unclear. CDR1 is DFQATT, CDR2 SNEGSKA, per germline (reference sequence). Trimming removed 0 bases at V and 9 bases at J, with 6 bases between. The CDR3 loop spans 11 amino acids. The CDR3 nucleotides are TGCAGTGCTAGAGATGTCGCTGAGCAGTTCTTC. Its protein product is CSARDVAEQFF.

The chain recombines TRBV2 with TRBJ2-3; 7 nucleotides agree with TRBD1. The ends lost 6 bases at V and 2 bases at J; junction bases unmatched: 5. The CDR3 contains 14 residues. The germline V gene has CDR1 SNHLY and CDR2 FYNNEI. The CDR3 sequence: CASRPGQFTDTQYF. CDR3 coding DNA: TGTGCCAGCAGGCCGGGACAGTTCACAGATACGCAGTATTTT. Full variable domain (remainder filled in from reference TRBV2 and TRBJ2-3): EPEVTQTPSHQVTQMGQEVILRCVPISNHLYFYWYRQILGQKVEFLVSFYNNEISEKSEIFDDQFSVERPDGSNFTLKIRSTKLEDSAMYFCASRPGQFTDTQYFGPGTRLTVL.

Only a few counts were recorded for this clonotype. V is TRBV27 and J is TRBJ1-3, with D possibly TRBD1 on 6 matching bases. Germline CDR1 is MNHEY and CDR2 is SMNVEV (reference sequence). The CDR3 is 14 amino acids. Trimming removed 5 bases at V and 7 bases at J, with 15 bases between. The CDR3 DNA reads as TGTGCCAGCAGTGTCCTTGGGGGGGCCAACACCATATATTTT. Its protein product is CASSVLGGANTIYF.

This clonotype was seen more than once but under ten times. The gene calls are TRBV2 and TRBJ1-1, with a tentative D call TRBD1 (5 bases). The CDR3 has 17 residues. Germline CDR1 and CDR2: SNHLY and FYNNEI. The germline V and J ends were trimmed by 6 bases and 1 base, with 21 bases remaining between them. The CDR3 sequence is CASRDPQGGSQNTEAFF. CDR3 nucleotide sequence: TGTGCCAGCAGGGACCCGCAGGGAGGTAGTCAGAACACTGAAGCTTTCTTT.

This clonotype was counted ten times or more. The CDR3 nucleotides are TGTGCCAGCAGCCCAGCCGGGACAGCCTACGAGCAGTACTTC. Protein product: CASSPAGTAYEQYF. V is TRBV7-8 and J is TRBJ2-7; TRBD1 agrees at 7 bases. CDR3 length equals 14 residues. The germline CDR1 and CDR2 sequences are SGHVS and FQNEAQ. V lost 5 bases and J lost 2; bases outside the gene matches: 6.

This clonotype was picked up many times. The chain links TRBV20-1 to TRBJ1-1; no firm D call. Trimming took 0 bases from V and 3 from J, leaving 8 bases between them. The CDR3 has 13 amino acids. Germline CDR1 reads DFQATT; CDR2 reads SNEGSKA (reference sequence). CDR3 in DNA: TGCAGTGCTAGAGACAGAGGGTACACTGAAGCTTTCTTT. It specifies CSARDRGYTEAFF.

V usage is TRBV27 and J usage is TRBJ1-1; tentative D call: TRBD1 (6 bases). Germline CDR1 MNHEY, CDR2 SMNVEV (reference sequence). V was trimmed by 5 bases and J by 0 bases, leaving 13 bases between them. This CDR3 comprises 15 residues. CDR3 protein: CASSLRGGLNTEAFF. CDR3 in DNA: TGTGCCAGCAGTCTCCGGGGGGGCCTGAACACTGAAGCTTTCTTT.

This clonotype was counted many times. The rearrangement uses TRBV12-3 or TRBV12-4 and TRBJ2-1, with a weak D call TRBD2 (6 bases). Deletions cut 3 bases from V and 6 bases from J, with 12 bases between. This CDR3 is built from 14 residues. This CDR3 reads CASSFLGGANEQFF. The CDR3 bases are TGTGCCAGCAGTTTTTTGGGCGGGGCCAATGAGCAGTTCTTC.

Ten or more counts support this clonotype. V is TRBV24-1 and J is TRBJ2-3; TRBD2 aligns across 10 bases. The CDR3 runs 17 residues. Looked up from germline, CDR1 is KGHDR and CDR2 is SFDVKD. J lost 5 bases, V lost 4 bases, and 11 bases had no gene match. The chain's CDR3 is CATSDYRTSGDLDTQYF. CDR3 DNA: TGTGCCACCAGTGACTACCGTACTAGCGGGGACCTAGATACGCAGTATTTT.

This clonotype was detected only a few times. The CDR3 DNA reads TGTGCCAGCAGTTTCCGCCTAAGCACCGGGGAGCTGTTTTTT. Amino acids: CASSFRLSTGELFF. The chain couples TRBV28 to TRBJ2-2, with D uncertain. Trimming stripped 3 bases from V and 4 bases from J, with 9 bases between. CDR1 and CDR2 (germline): MDHEN, SYDVKM. The CDR3 spans 14 residues. The full variable domain, with the rest looked up from reference TRBV28 and TRBJ2-2, is DVKVTQSSRYLVKRTGEKVFLECVQDMDHENMFWYRQDPGLGLRLIYFSYDVKMKEKGDIPEGYSVSREKKERFSLILESASTNQTSMYLCASSFRLSTGELFFGEGSRLTVL.

To note about this clonotype: This may stem from a read error, because a much larger clone lies one nucleotide away. As the CDR3 is not closed by the conserved phenylalanine or tryptophan, this likely results from a read error. The J gene is TRBJ2-7, the V gene TRBV28; 7 bases map to TRBD1. CDR3 length: 13 residues. V lost 6 bases and J lost 2; bases outside the gene matches: 4. Per germline, CDR1 MDHEN and CDR2 SYDVKM. In nucleotides, the CDR3 is TGTGCCAGCAGCCACAGGGGAACCTACGAGCAGTACTTA. It codes for CASSHRGTYEQYL.

This clonotype was seen at least ten times. J is TRBJ2-3 and V is TRBV20-1; D is undetermined. V was pared by 2 bases and J by 3 bases, with 15 bases between. This CDR3 contains 15 residues. The germline gives CDR1 DFQATT, CDR2 SNEGSKA (reference sequence). Here the CDR3 reads CSARPGDLETDTQYF. Here the CDR3 DNA reads TGCAGTGCTAGACCCGGAGACCTGGAGACAGATACGCAGTATTTT.

V usage is TRBV13 and J usage is TRBJ1-3; D is unclear. The CDR3 sequence is 13 residues long. Between the trimmed V and J ends, which lost 4 bases and 2 bases, there was a span of 6 bases. CDR1 and CDR2 from the germline V gene are PRHDT and FYEKMQ (reference sequence). The CDR3 DNA follows: TGTGCCAGCAGCTATGGACCTGGAAACACCATATATTTT. It specifies CASSYGPGNTIYF.

Ten or more counts support this clonotype. The chain employs TRBV14 and TRBJ2-2; D is possibly TRBD1 or TRBD2 (5 bases each). The CDR3 consists of 14 residues. V lost 9 bases to trimming and J lost 1 base, with 12 bases between them. In germline, CDR1 is SGHDN, CDR2 FVKESK. CDR3 nucleotides: TGTGCCAGTTCCGGGACCATGAACACCGGGGAGCTGTTTTTT. It translates to CASSGTMNTGELFF.

This clonotype has a count of ten or more. The chain carries TRBV27 and TRBJ1-2; maybe TRBD1 (6 bases). V was shortened by 5 bases and J by 4 bases, with 11 bases between the two germline ends. In germline, CDR1 is MNHEY, CDR2 SMNVEV (reference sequence). This CDR3 comprises 13 residues. CDR3 sequence reads: CASSMGAGYGYTF. In DNA form, the CDR3 reads TGTGCCAGCAGTATGGGGGCGGGCTATGGCTACACCTTC.

This clonotype was found a few times. The rearrangement joins TRBV24-1 to TRBJ2-3, with 7 positions matching TRBD1. Trimming removed 1 base from V and 1 base from J; junction bases left unmatched: 7. Germline V gene lookup returns CDR1 KGHDR and CDR2 SFDVKD. The CDR3 runs to 17 residues. The chain's CDR3 is CATSDLPYRGGTDTQYF. CDR3 sequence (DNA): TGTGCCACCAGTGATTTACCCTACAGGGGAGGCACAGATACGCAGTATTTT.

This clonotype was seen at least ten times. The J gene is TRBJ1-6, the V gene TRBV20-1; 9 positions match TRBD1. CDR1 is DFQATT, CDR2 SNEGSKA, per germline (reference sequence). The CDR3 has 13 residues. V dropped 6 bases and J dropped 9; count of bases not matched to a gene: 6. CDR3 amino acids: CSARTGEVSPLHF. In nucleotides, the CDR3 is TGCAGTGCAAGGACAGGGGAAGTTTCACCCCTCCACTTT.

Note on this clonotype: This is likely a read error, given that the CDR3 carries no conserved phenylalanine or tryptophan at its end. It is unclear where the CDR3 begins or ends on the DNA, so no DNA is shown, and the CDR3 is as TCRdb lists it. The chain joins TRBV12-3 or TRBV12-4 to TRBJ2-7; TRBD2 is the table's D call, not checked against the DNA. The CDR3 length is 12 residues, termini included. The CDR3 loop reads CASSSGLAVTSI.

The rearrangement joins TRBV7-9 to TRBJ2-1, with 7 nucleotides matching TRBD1. The junction had 6 bases not matched to a gene; V was cut back by 1 base and J by 6 bases. CDR3 length: 15 amino acids. The V gene's germline CDR1 is SEHNR and CDR2 FQNEAQ (reference sequence). The CDR3 DNA follows: TGTGCCAGCAGCTTAGTTGGGACAGCCATCAATGAGCAGTTCTTC. The encoded protein is CASSLVGTAINEQFF. The full variable domain, in which reference TRBV7-9 and TRBJ2-1 provide the parts outside the CDR3, is DTGVSQNPRHKITKRGQNVTFRCDPISEHNRLYWYRQTLGQGPEFLTYFQNEAQLEKSRLLSDRFSAERPKGSFSTLEIQRTEQGDSAMYLCASSLVGTAINEQFFGPGTRLTVL.

This clonotype has just a few counts. The rearrangement uses TRBV14 and TRBJ2-1, with TRBD1 as a possible D gene (6 bases). CDR1 and CDR2 (germline): SGHDN, FVKESK. Trimming took 6 bases from V and 10 from J, leaving 19 bases between them. There are 14 residues in the CDR3. The CDR3 DNA reads as TGTGCCAGCAGGGAAAACAGGGATCTTGGCGAGCAGTTCTTC. The encoded protein is CASRENRDLGEQFF. The whole variable domain, remainder taken from reference TRBV14 and TRBJ2-1, is EAGVTQFPSHSVIEKGQTVTLRCDPISGHDNLYWYRRVMGKEIKFLLHFVKESKQDESGMPNNRFLAERTGGTYSTLKVQPAELEDSGVYFCASRENRDLGEQFFGPGTRLTVL.

A note on this clonotype: The junction departs from the called germline gene at one end, perhaps through a read error. This rearrangement joins TRBV24-1 to TRBJ2-5, with D tentatively TRBD1 or TRBD2 (5 bases each). The CDR3 loop spans 16 amino acids. Germline-derived CDR1 and CDR2 are KGHDR and SFDVKD. This CDR3 reads CATSDRWGTNKETQYF. The CDR3, as DNA: TGTGCCACGAGTGACCGGTGGGGGACCAACAAAGAGACCCAGTACTTC.

This clonotype was seen a handful of times. The CDR3 nucleotides read TGTGCCAGCAGTTCACCGGGATTTAGCACAGATACGCAGTATTTT. Its protein product is CASSSPGFSTDTQYF. The chain recombines TRBV12-3 or TRBV12-4 with TRBJ2-3; maybe TRBD2 (5 bases). The V end lost 4 bases, the J end lost 0 bases, and 11 bases lay between the germline ends. The CDR3 extends over 15 amino acids.